This TCR beta chain was recovered during a study of control samples from healthy donors and cancer patients. Sequencing used immunoSEQ multiplex PCR; TCRdb keeps in-frame clones, though not all of them. The table records 120,000 or so clones, around 87% of them present only once. The sequence was obtained from a man in his forties in good health. The sample was blood.

The CDR3 sequence is CASSPPPANNEKLFF. The CDR3 coding sequence is TGTGCCAGTAGTCCTCCCCCGGCCAATAATGAAAAACTGTTTTTT. The rearrangement joins TRBV19 to TRBJ1-4; no definite D call. From germline, CDR1 is LNHDA and CDR2 SQIVND (reference sequence). V was cut by 5 bases and J by 4 bases, with 14 bases left in between. The CDR3 is made up of 15 amino acids. Using reference TRBV19 and TRBJ1-4 for the parts outside the CDR3, the full variable domain is DGGITQSPKYLFRKEGQNVTLSCEQNLNHDAMYWYRQDPGQGLRLIYYSQIVNDFQKGDIAEGYSVSREKKESFPLTVTSAQKNPTAFYLCASSPPPANNEKLFFGSGTQLSVL.